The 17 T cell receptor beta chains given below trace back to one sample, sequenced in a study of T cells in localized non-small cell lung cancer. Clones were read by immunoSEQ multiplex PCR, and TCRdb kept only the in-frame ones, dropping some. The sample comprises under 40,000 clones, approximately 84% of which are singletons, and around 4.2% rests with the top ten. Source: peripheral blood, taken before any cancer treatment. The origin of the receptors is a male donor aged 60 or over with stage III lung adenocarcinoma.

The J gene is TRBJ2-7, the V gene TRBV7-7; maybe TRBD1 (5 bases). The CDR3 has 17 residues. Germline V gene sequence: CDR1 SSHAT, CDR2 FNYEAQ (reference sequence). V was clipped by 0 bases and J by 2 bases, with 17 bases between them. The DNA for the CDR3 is TGTGCCAGCAGCTTAGCGCGGACCAGGGTACCCCCCTACGAGCAGTACTTC. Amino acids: CASSLARTRVPPYEQYF.

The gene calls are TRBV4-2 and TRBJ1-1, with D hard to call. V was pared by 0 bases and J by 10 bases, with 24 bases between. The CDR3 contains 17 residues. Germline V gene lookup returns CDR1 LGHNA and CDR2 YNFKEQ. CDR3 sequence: CASSQDRSYLESAAAFF. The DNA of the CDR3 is TGTGCCAGCAGCCAAGACCGCAGTTACCTCGAATCGGCGGCAGCTTTCTTT.

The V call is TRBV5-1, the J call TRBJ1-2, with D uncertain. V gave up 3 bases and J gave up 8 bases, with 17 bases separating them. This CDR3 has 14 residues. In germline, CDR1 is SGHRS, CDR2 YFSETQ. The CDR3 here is CASSSDNTGGGYTF. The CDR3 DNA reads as TGCGCCAGCAGCTCTGACAATACCGGAGGCGGCTACACCTTC.

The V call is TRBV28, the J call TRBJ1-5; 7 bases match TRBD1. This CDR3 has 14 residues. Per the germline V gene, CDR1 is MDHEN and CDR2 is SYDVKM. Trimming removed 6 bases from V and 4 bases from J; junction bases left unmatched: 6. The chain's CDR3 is CASRLTGMNQPQHF. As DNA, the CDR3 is TGTGCCAGCAGGCTGACAGGGATGAATCAGCCCCAGCATTTT.

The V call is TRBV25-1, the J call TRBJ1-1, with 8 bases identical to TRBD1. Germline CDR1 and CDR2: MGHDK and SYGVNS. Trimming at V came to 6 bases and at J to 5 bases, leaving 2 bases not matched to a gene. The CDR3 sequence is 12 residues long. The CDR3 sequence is CASRDRATEAFF. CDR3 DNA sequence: TGTGCCAGCAGGGACAGGGCTACTGAAGCTTTCTTT.

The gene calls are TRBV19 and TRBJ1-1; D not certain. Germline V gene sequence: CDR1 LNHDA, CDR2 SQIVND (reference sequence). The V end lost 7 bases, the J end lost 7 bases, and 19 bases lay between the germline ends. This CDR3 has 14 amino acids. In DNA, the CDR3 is TGTGCCAGTACCGCCCCAGGTAGGATAAGTGAAGCTTTCTTT. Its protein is CASTAPGRISEAFF. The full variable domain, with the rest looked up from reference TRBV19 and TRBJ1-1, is DGGITQSPKYLFRKEGQNVTLSCEQNLNHDAMYWYRQDPGQGLRLIYYSQIVNDFQKGDIAEGYSVSREKKESFPLTVTSAQKNPTAFYLCASTAPGRISEAFFGQGTRLTVV.

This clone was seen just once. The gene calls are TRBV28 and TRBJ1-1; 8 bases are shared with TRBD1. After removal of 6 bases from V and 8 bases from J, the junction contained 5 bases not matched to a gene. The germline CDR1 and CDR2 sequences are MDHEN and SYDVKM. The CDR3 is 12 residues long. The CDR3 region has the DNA TGTGCCAGCAGACCCGGGGACAGGGAAGCTTTCTTT. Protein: CASRPGDREAFF. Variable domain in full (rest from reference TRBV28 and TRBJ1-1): DVKVTQSSRYLVKRTGEKVFLECVQDMDHENMFWYRQDPGLGLRLIYFSYDVKMKEKGDIPEGYSVSREKKERFSLILESASTNQTSMYLCASRPGDREAFFGQGTRLTVV.

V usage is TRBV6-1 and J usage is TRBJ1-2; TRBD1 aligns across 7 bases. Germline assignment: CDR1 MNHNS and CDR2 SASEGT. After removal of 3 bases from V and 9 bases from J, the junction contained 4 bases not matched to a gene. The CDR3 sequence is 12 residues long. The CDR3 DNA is TGTGCCAGCAGTGAGTTGACAGGGCGCTACACCTTC. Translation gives CASSELTGRYTF.

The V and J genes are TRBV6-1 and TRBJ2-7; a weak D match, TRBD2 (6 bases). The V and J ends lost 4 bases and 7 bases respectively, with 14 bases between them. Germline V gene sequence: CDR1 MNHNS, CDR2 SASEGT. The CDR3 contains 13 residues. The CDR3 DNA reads TGTGCCAGCAGTGGCCTAGCGCTGGGGGAGCAGTACTTC. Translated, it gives CASSGLALGEQYF.

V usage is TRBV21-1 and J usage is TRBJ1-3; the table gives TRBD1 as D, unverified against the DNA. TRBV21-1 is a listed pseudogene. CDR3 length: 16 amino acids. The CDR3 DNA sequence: TGTGCCAGCAGCATTGAACGACAGGGGACTGGAAACACCATATATTTT. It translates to CASSIERQGTGNTIYF.

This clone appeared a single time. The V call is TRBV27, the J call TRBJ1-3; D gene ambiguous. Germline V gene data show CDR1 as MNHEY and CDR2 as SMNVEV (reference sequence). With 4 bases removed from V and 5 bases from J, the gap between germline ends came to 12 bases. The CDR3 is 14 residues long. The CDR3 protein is CASSSHRARNTIYF. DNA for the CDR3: TGTGCCAGCAGTTCCCACAGAGCCCGAAACACCATATATTTT.

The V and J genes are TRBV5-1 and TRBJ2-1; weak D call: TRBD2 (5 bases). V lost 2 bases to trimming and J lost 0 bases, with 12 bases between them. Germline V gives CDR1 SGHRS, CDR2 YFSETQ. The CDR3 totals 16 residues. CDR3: CASSLRQGSSYNEQFF. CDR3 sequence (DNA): TGCGCCAGCAGCTTACGGCAAGGGAGCTCCTACAATGAGCAGTTCTTC. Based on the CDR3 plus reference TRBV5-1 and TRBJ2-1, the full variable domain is KAGVTQTPRYLIKTRGQQVTLSCSPISGHRSVSWYQQTPGQGLQFLFEYFSETQRNKGNFPGRFSGRQFSNSRSEMNVSTLELGDSALYLCASSLRQGSSYNEQFFGPGTRLTVL.

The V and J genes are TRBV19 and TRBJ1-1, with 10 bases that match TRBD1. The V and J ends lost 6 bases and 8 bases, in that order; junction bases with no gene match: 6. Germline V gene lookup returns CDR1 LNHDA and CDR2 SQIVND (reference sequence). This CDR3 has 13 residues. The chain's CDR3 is CASSRRQGAEAFF. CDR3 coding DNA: TGTGCCAGTAGCCGGCGACAGGGGGCAGAAGCTTTCTTT.

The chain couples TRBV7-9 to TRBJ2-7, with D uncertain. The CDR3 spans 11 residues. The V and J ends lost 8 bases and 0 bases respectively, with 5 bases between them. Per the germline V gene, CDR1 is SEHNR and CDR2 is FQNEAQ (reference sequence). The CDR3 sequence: CASGVSYEQYF. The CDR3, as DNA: TGTGCCAGCGGGGTCTCCTACGAGCAGTACTTC.

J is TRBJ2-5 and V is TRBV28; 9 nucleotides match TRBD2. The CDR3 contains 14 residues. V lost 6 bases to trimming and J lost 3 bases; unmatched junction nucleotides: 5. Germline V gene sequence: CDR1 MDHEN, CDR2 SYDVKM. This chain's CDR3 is CASRKRLAEETQYF. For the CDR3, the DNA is TGTGCCAGCAGAAAACGACTAGCGGAAGAGACCCAGTACTTC.

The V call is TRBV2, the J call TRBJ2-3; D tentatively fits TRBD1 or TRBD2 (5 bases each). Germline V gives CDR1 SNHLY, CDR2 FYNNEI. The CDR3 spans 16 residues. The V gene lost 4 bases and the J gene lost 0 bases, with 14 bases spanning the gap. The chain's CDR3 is CASSVFGATSTDTQYF. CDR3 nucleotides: TGTGCCAGCAGTGTCTTCGGGGCTACTAGCACAGATACGCAGTATTTT.

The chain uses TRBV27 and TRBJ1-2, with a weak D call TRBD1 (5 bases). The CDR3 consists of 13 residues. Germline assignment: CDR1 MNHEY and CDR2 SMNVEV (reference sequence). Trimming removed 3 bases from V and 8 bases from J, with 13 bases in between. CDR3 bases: TGTGCCAGCAGTTTCTGGGGGGGAGCCGGCTACACCTTC. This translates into CASSFWGGAGYTF.